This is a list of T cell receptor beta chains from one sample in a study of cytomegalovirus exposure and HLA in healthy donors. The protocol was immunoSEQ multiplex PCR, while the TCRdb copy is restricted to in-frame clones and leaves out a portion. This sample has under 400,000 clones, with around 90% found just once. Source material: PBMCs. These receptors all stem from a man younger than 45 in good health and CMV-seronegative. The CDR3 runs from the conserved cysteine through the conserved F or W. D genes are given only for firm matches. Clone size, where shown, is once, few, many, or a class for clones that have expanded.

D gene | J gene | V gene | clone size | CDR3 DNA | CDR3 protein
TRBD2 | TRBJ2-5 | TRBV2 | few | TGTGCCAGCAATCCTTTAGCGGGTGGGGGAGAGACCCAGTACTTC | CASNPLAGGGETQYF
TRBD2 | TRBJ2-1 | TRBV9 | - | TGTGCCAGCAGCGTCCGACTAGCGGGGGTTCATGAGCAGTTCTTC | CASSVRLAGVHEQFF
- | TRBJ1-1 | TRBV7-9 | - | TGTGCCAGCAGCTTGAACAGGGTGAACACTGAAGCTTTCTTT | CASSLNRVNTEAFF
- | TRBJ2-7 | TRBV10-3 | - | TGTGCCATCAGTGAGAGGGGCAGCCAGACCTACGAGCAGTACTTC | CAISERGSQTYEQYF
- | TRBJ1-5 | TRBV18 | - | TGTGCCAGCTCACAGGCCGCGGGGATGGGTCAGCCCCAGCATTTT | CASSQAAGMGQPQHF
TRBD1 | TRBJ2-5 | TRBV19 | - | TGTGCCAGTAGGAAAACAGGGGGTCAAGAGACCCAGTACTTC | CASRKTGGQETQYF
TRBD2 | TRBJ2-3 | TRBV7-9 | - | TGTGCCAGCAGCCTGGGACTAGCGGCACGCACAGATACGCAGTATTTT | CASSLGLAARTDTQYF
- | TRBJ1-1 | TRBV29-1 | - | TGCAGCGTTGGCTCACAGATGAACACTGAAGCTTTCTTT | CSVGSQMNTEAFF
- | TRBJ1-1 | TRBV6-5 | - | TGTGCCAGCAGTTACGGGGGGGCTGGGCGAGGGGCTGAAGCTTTCTTT | CASSYGGAGRGAEAFF
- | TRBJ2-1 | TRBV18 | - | TGTGCCAGCTCACCACAGGGAGCGGTCTACAATGAGCAGTTCTTC | CASSPQGAVYNEQFF
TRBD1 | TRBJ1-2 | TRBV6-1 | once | TGTGCCAGCAGCGGGACAGCCATAAGTAACTATGGCTACACCTTC | CASSGTAISNYGYTF
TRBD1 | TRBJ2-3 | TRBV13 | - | TGTGCCAGCAGCTCGTTACAGGGGGCTAACACAGATACGCAGTATTTT | CASSSLQGANTDTQYF
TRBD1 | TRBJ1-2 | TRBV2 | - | TGTGCCAGCAGTTTGGACAGGGGTAACTATGGCTACACCTTC | CASSLDRGNYGYTF
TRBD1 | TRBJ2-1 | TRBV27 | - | TGTGCCAGCAGTTCCACCGGGACAGGGGGCAGGAATGAGCAGTTCTTC | CASSSTGTGGRNEQFF
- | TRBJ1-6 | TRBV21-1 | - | TGTGCCAACCAGATGACGGACTCCCAATCCTATAATTCACCCCTCCACTTT | CANQMTDSQSYNSPLHF
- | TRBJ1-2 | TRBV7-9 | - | TGTGCCAGCAGCTCCCTCAATAACAAGAAATCCTATGGCTACACCTTC | CASSSLNNKKSYGYTF
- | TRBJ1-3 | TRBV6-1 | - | TGTGCCAGCATCTTACAGGGCTCTGGAAACACCATATATTTT | CASILQGSGNTIYF
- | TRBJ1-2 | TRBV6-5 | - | TGTGCCAGCAGTTACCGTGGACAAGGGAGCTACACCTTC | CASSYRGQGSYTF